Listed below are T cell receptor beta chains from one sample, sequenced in a study of vaccination and CD4 T cells after COVID-19. The antigens these receptors bind are not known. TCRdb called the PCR reads again in MiXCR, with one record for every CDR3 protein. The sample has around 16,000 distinct CDR3 sequences; under 40% are singletons. The sample consisted of cultured CD4+ T cells from blood. Receptor source: a human donor with COVID-19. The CDR3 runs from the conserved cysteine through the conserved F or W. A D gene is named only where the DNA matches it firmly. Clone size is not always given. Where it is, it says once, few, many or a class for expanded clones.

clone_size j_call v_call d_call cdr3_aa cdr3_nt
few TRBJ1-2 TRBV20-1 NA CSASAALGDGYTF TGCAGTGCTAGTGCCGCCCTGGGAGATGGCTACACCTTC
few TRBJ1-5 TRBV2 NA CASRYSNQPQHF TGTGCCAGCAGATATAGCAATCAGCCCCAGCATTTT
few TRBJ1-2 TRBV6-1 NA CASSAAGYYGYTF TGTGCCAGCAGTGCGGCGGGGTACTATGGCTACACCTTC
few TRBJ1-6 TRBV6-1 TRBD1 CASSMDRGNNSPLHF TGTGCCAGCAGTATGGACAGGGGAAACAATTCACCCCTCCACTTT
NA TRBJ2-7 TRBV11-2 NA CASSLDRDLGYEQYF TGTGCCAGCAGCTTAGACAGGGATTTGGGCTACGAGCAGTACTTC
few TRBJ2-2 TRBV6-1 NA CASNISPQKGTFTNTGELFF TGTGCCAGTAACATCTCCCCTCAGAAGGGAACTTTTACTAACACCGGGGAGCTGTTTTTT
NA TRBJ2-7 TRBV5-1 NA CASRGGSARYEQYF TGCGCCAGCAGGGGGGGCTCGGCCCGCTACGAGCAGTACTTC
NA TRBJ1-1 TRBV5-4 TRBD1 CASSSPKQGMAVNTEAFF TGTGCCAGCAGCTCCCCCAAACAGGGGATGGCTGTGAACACTGAAGCTTTCTTT
once TRBJ2-5 TRBV5-1 TRBD1 CASTPGTGHETQYF TGCGCCAGCACCCCAGGGACAGGGCACGAGACCCAGTACTTC
NA TRBJ2-5 TRBV11-2 TRBD2 CASSAGLAGGTQYF TGTGCCAGCAGCGCTGGACTAGCGGGGGGGACCCAGTACTTC
few TRBJ2-2 TRBV20-1 NA CSAREAGRGTGELFF TGCAGTGCTAGAGAGGCCGGCCGAGGCACCGGGGAGCTGTTTTTT
few TRBJ2-7 TRBV15 NA CATSRVNGALYEQYF TGTGCCACCAGCAGAGTAAACGGGGCCCTATACGAGCAGTACTTC
few TRBJ1-2 TRBV27 TRBD1 CASSPGGTNYGYTF TGTGCCAGCAGTCCAGGGGGGACTAACTATGGCTACACCTTC
NA TRBJ2-2 TRBV15 NA CATSNRRGQKNTGELFF TGTGCCACCAGCAATCGGCGGGGACAAAAGAACACCGGGGAGCTGTTTTTT
NA TRBJ1-4 TRBV10-3 NA CALALTGHSATNEKLFF TGTGCCCTCGCTCTTACAGGGCACTCGGCAACTAATGAAAAACTGTTTTTT
few TRBJ1-4 TRBV7-4 NA CASSYTHDGNEKLFF TGTGCCAGCAGCTATACGCACGACGGTAATGAAAAACTGTTTTTT
few TRBJ1-1 TRBV6-1 NA CASSEARVMNTEAFF TGTGCCAGCAGTGAAGCCAGGGTCATGAACACTGAAGCTTTCTTT
NA TRBJ2-7 TRBV15 TRBD2 CATSRDLGLVADEQYF TGTGCCACCAGCAGGGACTTAGGACTAGTTGCGGACGAGCAGTACTTC
NA TRBJ2-5 TRBV15 NA CATSRDPGGETQYF TGTGCCACCAGCAGAGACCCTGGGGGAGAGACCCAGTACTTC
NA TRBJ2-7 TRBV7-6 NA CASSLTEGAYEQYF TGTGCCAGCAGCTTAACCGAGGGAGCCTACGAGCAGTACTTC
few TRBJ1-2 TRBV7-2 NA CASSLGGQYGYTF TGTGCCAGCAGCTTAGGGGGACAATATGGCTACACCTTC
NA TRBJ2-5 TRBV24-1 NA CAPLDQETQYF TGTGCCCCACTGGACCAAGAGACCCAGTACTTC
few TRBJ1-1 TRBV30 NA CACQRVGGWAEAFF TGTGCCTGCCAACGCGTCGGGGGGTGGGCTGAAGCTTTCTTT
NA TRBJ1-2 TRBV28 NA CASMDLLSYTF TGTGCCAGCATGGATCTCTTGAGCTACACCTTC
NA TRBJ1-5 TRBV19 NA CASRISNQPQHF TGTGCCAGTAGAATCAGCAATCAGCCCCAGCATTTT
few TRBJ1-5 TRBV6-2/TRBV6-3 NA CASNPWAGLGNQPQHF TGTGCCAGCAATCCGTGGGCCGGTCTCGGAAATCAGCCCCAGCATTTT
NA TRBJ2-2 TRBV7-2 TRBD1 CASSLSTTGAGELFF TGTGCCAGCAGCCTTAGTACTACAGGGGCCGGGGAGCTGTTTTTT
few TRBJ2-3 TRBV27 TRBD2 CASSDPSGGAPDTQYF TGTGCCAGCAGTGACCCTAGCGGGGGGGCCCCGGATACGCAGTATTTT
NA TRBJ1-6 TRBV27 NA CASILMGYNSPLHF TGTGCCAGCATCCTAATGGGGTATAATTCACCCCTCCACTTT
NA TRBJ1-4 TRBV5-1 NA CASSLTGGESEKLFF TGCGCCAGCAGCCTGACAGGAGGGGAGAGTGAAAAACTGTTTTTT
few TRBJ2-2 TRBV6-1 TRBD2 CASLAGDETGELFF TGTGCCAGCTTAGCGGGGGATGAGACCGGGGAGCTGTTTTTT
NA TRBJ1-6 TRBV12-3/TRBV12-4 NA CASSSQGNNNSPLHF TGTGCCAGCAGTTCCCAGGGGAATAACAATTCACCCCTCCACTTT
NA TRBJ2-1 TRBV5-1 NA CASSLGGVGHNEQFF TGCGCCAGCAGCCTGGGCGGGGTGGGGCACAATGAGCAGTTCTTC
few TRBJ2-5 TRBV9 TRBD2 CASSVTGAGGPGETQYF TGTGCCAGCAGCGTAACGGGAGCGGGGGGGCCCGGGGAGACCCAGTACTTC
NA TRBJ1-1 TRBV7-2 NA CASSSDQGGWTEAFF TGTGCCAGCAGCTCAGACCAGGGTGGATGGACTGAAGCTTTCTTT
NA TRBJ2-7 TRBV6-1 TRBD2 CASSSGGEQYF TGTGCCAGCAGCTCGGGAGGGGAGCAGTACTTC
NA TRBJ1-1 TRBV6-5 NA CASSFAENTEAFF TGTGCCAGCAGTTTTGCGGAGAACACTGAAGCTTTCTTT
once TRBJ2-7 TRBV12-3/TRBV12-4 TRBD1 CASSLDTGTGGYEQYF TGTGCCAGCAGTTTAGACACCGGGACAGGGGGCTACGAGCAGTACTTC
NA TRBJ1-1 TRBV11-3 NA CASSSLLVTEAFF TGTGCCAGCAGCTCCCTACTCGTCACTGAAGCTTTCTTT
NA TRBJ1-1 TRBV27 NA CASRLPGNTEAFF TGTGCCAGCAGATTGCCGGGGAACACTGAAGCTTTCTTT
NA TRBJ2-2 TRBV20-1 TRBD2 CSASGGGNTGELFF TGCAGTGCTAGCGGGGGGGGTAACACCGGGGAGCTGTTTTTT
NA TRBJ2-7 TRBV28 NA CASSYTTYEQYF TGTGCCAGCAGTTACACGACCTACGAGCAGTACTTC
once TRBJ1-1 TRBV5-1 NA CASSFRGGGTEAFF TGCGCCAGCAGCTTCAGGGGTGGCGGCACTGAAGCTTTCTTT
NA TRBJ2-7 TRBV2 NA CASSALGYYEQYF TGTGCCAGCAGCGCCCTTGGATATTACGAGCAGTACTTC
NA TRBJ2-3 TRBV6-1 TRBD2 CASSRERRGVGTDTQYF TGTGCCAGCTCTCGGGAAAGGCGGGGGGTTGGCACAGATACGCAGTATTTT
NA TRBJ2-2 TRBV5-6 NA CASSSLRDTAITGELFF TGTGCCAGCAGCTCGCTCAGGGATACGGCAATCACCGGGGAGCTGTTTTTT
NA TRBJ2-5 TRBV14 NA CASSQGKGLPETQYF TGTGCCAGCAGCCAAGGAAAGGGACTTCCAGAGACCCAGTACTTC
few TRBJ1-2 TRBV30 TRBD1 CAWKDRAGEGYTF TGTGCCTGGAAGGACAGGGCAGGAGAGGGCTACACCTTC
few TRBJ2-5 TRBV5-4 NA CASSLVGGLETQYF TGTGCCAGCAGCTTGGTGGGGGGGCTGGAGACCCAGTACTTC
NA TRBJ1-2 TRBV6-1 NA CASRGVAYGYTF TGTGCCAGTAGGGGGGTGGCCTATGGCTACACCTTC
NA TRBJ2-3 TRBV7-9 TRBD2 CASSLDSGRGWGTDTQYF TGTGCCAGCAGCTTAGATAGCGGGCGGGGTTGGGGCACAGATACGCAGTATTTT
NA TRBJ1-1 TRBV20-1 NA CSATVAYSEAFF TGCAGTGCTACTGTTGCGTACTCTGAAGCTTTCTTT
NA TRBJ2-5 TRBV7-6 NA CASSPRGETQYF TGTGCCAGCAGCCCCAGGGGCGAGACCCAGTACTTC
few TRBJ2-1 TRBV15 NA CATSREHSLNEQFF TGTGCCACCAGCAGAGAACATAGCCTCAATGAGCAGTTCTTC